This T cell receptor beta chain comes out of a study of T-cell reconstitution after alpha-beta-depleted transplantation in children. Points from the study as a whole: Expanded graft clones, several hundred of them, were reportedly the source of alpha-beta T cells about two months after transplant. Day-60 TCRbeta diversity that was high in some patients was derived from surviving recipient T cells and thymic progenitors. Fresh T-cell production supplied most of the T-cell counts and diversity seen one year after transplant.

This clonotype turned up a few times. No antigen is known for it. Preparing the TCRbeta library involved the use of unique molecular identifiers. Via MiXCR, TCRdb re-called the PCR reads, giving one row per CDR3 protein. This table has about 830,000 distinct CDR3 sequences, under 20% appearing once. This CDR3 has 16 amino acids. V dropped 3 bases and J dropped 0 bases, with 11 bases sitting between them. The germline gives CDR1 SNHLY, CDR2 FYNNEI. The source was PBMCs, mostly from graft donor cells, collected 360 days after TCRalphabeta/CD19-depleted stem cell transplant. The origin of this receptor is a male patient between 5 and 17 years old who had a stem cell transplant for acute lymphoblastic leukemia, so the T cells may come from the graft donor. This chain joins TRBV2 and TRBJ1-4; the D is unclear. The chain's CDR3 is CASSEWDRATNEKLFF. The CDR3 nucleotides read TGTGCCAGCAGTGAGTGGGATAGGGCAACTAATGAAAAACTGTTTTTT.